This paragraph reports one TCR beta chain. Followed longitudinally, the Seattle patients had been enrolled during active infection. These data originate in a study of blood T cell repertoires in COVID-19. Study overall: Donors in the United States, Italy and Spain gave samples during acute or convalescent COVID-19.

The CDR3 has 12 residues. TCRdb's copy holds only in-frame clones and misses some; the assay was immunoSEQ multiplex PCR. The sample contains 150,000 to 180,000 clones, 65% to 90% of which appear only once. The clonotype originates from a woman aged 60-75 years with COVID-19, enrolled during active disease. The sequencing sample was made of peripheral blood. J is TRBJ1-4 and V is TRBV21-1; TRBD1 is the table's D call, not checked against the DNA. TRBV21-1 is a pseudogene. The CDR3 sequence is CASSKAAEKLFF. The CDR3 bases are TGTGCCAGCAGCAAAGCGGCTGAAAAACTGTTTTTT.